The clone carrying this TCR beta chain has only a few counts. The sample belongs to a study of cytomegalovirus exposure and HLA in healthy donors. Study-level background: Early released data comprised approximately 85 million unique TCRs from HLA-typed donors. Of 300 to 500 genotyped donors, roughly 76% grouped in the Caucasian-associated ancestry cluster.

This CDR3 has 15 residues. With 8 bases removed from V and 5 bases from J, the gap between germline ends came to 18 bases. CDR1 MNHNY and CDR2 SVGAGI come from the germline V gene (reference sequence). The PCR employed 60 Vbeta primers together with 13 Jbeta primers. The protocol was immunoSEQ multiplex PCR, while the TCRdb copy is restricted to in-frame clones and leaves out a portion. The data show about 170,000 clones, with 73% seen just once and roughly 5.2% held by the top ten. The sequencing sample was made of PBMCs. The receptor was isolated from a woman aged 18-30 years in good health and CMV-seropositive. The chain links TRBV6-6 to TRBJ2-2, with a weak D call TRBD1 (5 bases). In DNA, the CDR3 is TGTGCCAGCCGAAGGGGTGAGGTGTGGACCGGGGAGCTGTTTTTT. Protein: CASRRGEVWTGELFF.